A single sample is the source of the 11 T cell receptor beta chains below, sequenced in a study of shared clonotypes between healthy human individuals. Clones were sequenced by immunoSEQ multiplex PCR, and TCRdb holds only the in-frame ones, with some missing. The table records just over 2,000,000 clones, roughly 95% of them present only once. Sequencing used naive CD4+ T cells sorted from blood. Subset described: CD45RA+ positively selected. The receptors derive from a man between 18 and 29 years old in good health.

The chain is built from TRBV4-3 and TRBJ2-4, with D maybe TRBD1 (6 bases). The V end lost 3 bases, the J end lost 3 bases, and 15 bases lay between the germline ends. The CDR3 covers 16 residues. Looked up from germline, CDR1 is LGHNA and CDR2 is YSLEER. CDR3 nucleotide sequence: TGCGCCAGCAGCCAGGTAGACAGGCCGATCAAAAACATTCAGTACTTC. Protein product: CASSQVDRPIKNIQYF.

This chain joins TRBV29-1 and TRBJ1-1; D perhaps matches TRBD1 (5 bases). V lost 1 base, J lost 11 bases, and 11 bases lay in between. Germline-derived CDR1 and CDR2 are SQVTM and ANQGSEA. The CDR3 extends over 11 amino acids. Written as DNA, the CDR3 is TGCAGCGTTGAAGGGGGGAGGAGGGCTTTCTTT. Protein: CSVEGGRRAFF.

The chain uses TRBV27 and TRBJ2-6; 8 bases map to TRBD2. This CDR3 has 17 residues. V shed 8 bases and J 2 bases; nucleotides not matched to a gene: 11. The germline gives CDR1 MNHEY, CDR2 SMNVEV (reference sequence). In DNA form, the CDR3 reads TGTGCCAGCCTAGGGGCTCCGGGAGGGGCTGGGGCCAACGTCCTGACTTTC. This sequence encodes CASLGAPGGAGANVLTF.

Comment on this clone: At the DNA level, this CDR3 is encoded by other sequences in the same sample as well. The V and J genes are TRBV18 and TRBJ2-7; D unclear. V shed 2 bases and J shed 4 bases, with 9 bases lying between them. Per germline, CDR1 KGHSH and CDR2 LQKENI. The CDR3 extends over 13 amino acids. CDR3 residues: CASSPGFLYEQYF. For the CDR3, the DNA is TGTGCCAGCTCACCAGGGTTCCTATACGAGCAGTACTTC.

This chain uses TRBV19 with TRBJ2-3, with 9 bases fitting TRBD2. J gave up 0 bases and V 5 bases, and 3 bases lay outside the gene matches. This CDR3 spans 15 amino acids. The germline V gene encodes CDR1 LNHDA and CDR2 SQIVND (reference sequence). The CDR3 sequence: CASSLAGRSTDTQYF. CDR3 nucleotides: TGTGCCAGTAGTCTAGCGGGGAGAAGCACAGATACGCAGTATTTT.

The CDR3 nucleotides read TGCGCCAGCAGTCCTTCCGGAGAAACCTACAATGAGCAGTTCTTC. Amino acids: CASSPSGETYNEQFF. The chain recombines TRBV4-1 with TRBJ2-1; D remains unclear. V dropped 6 bases and J dropped 2 bases, with 14 bases sitting between them. Germline assignment: CDR1 MGHRA and CDR2 YSYEKL. The CDR3 spans 15 residues.

Written as DNA, the CDR3 is TGTGCCAGCAGCTTGGGAGAGGCCGGAAACACCATATATTTT. This translates into CASSLGEAGNTIYF. The chain uses TRBV5-6 and TRBJ1-3; D unresolved. The CDR3 spans 14 residues. Germline V gene lookup returns CDR1 SGHDT and CDR2 YYEEEE. V shed 0 bases and J shed 4 bases, with 8 bases lying between them.

This clone was detected only once. The chain combines TRBV5-6 with TRBJ2-3, with TRBD1 matching over 10 bases. CDR1 is SGHDT and CDR2 is YYEEEE in the germline V gene. This CDR3 has 16 residues. V shed 2 bases, J shed 4 bases, and the junction held 7 bases outside the gene matches. The CDR3 protein is CASSLRDRGRADTQYF. Here the CDR3 DNA reads TGTGCCAGCAGCTTACGCGACAGGGGGCGGGCAGATACGCAGTATTTT. The variable domain in full, completed from reference TRBV5-6 and TRBJ2-3, reads DAGVTQSPTHLIKTRGQQVTLRCSPKSGHDTVSWYQQALGQGPQFIFQYYEEEERQRGNFPDRFSGHQFPNYSSELNVNALLLGDSALYLCASSLRDRGRADTQYFGPGTRLTVL.

V usage is TRBV18 and J usage is TRBJ1-5, with no clear D. The CDR3 totals 13 residues. Germline CDR1 is KGHSH and CDR2 is LQKENI. Trimming shortened V by 4 bases and J by 3 bases, and 7 bases separated the two germline ends. CDR3 region: CASSHRDNQPQHF. For the CDR3, the DNA is TGTGCCAGCTCACACCGGGACAATCAGCCCCAGCATTTT. Looking up the rest from reference TRBV18 and TRBJ1-5 gives the full variable domain: NAGVMQNPRHLVRRRGQEARLRCSPMKGHSHVYWYRQLPEEGLKFMVYLQKENIIDESGMPKERFSAEFPKEGPSILRIQQVVRGDSAAYFCASSHRDNQPQHFGDGTRLSIL.

The chain carries TRBV6-6 and TRBJ2-7, with D perhaps TRBD1 (6 bases). Trimming took off 2 bases at V and 6 bases at J, with 17 bases between the two ends. This CDR3 has 15 residues. Germline V gives CDR1 MNHNY, CDR2 SVGAGI (reference sequence). This CDR3 is CASSYQQGKGSEQYF. The CDR3, as DNA: TGTGCCAGCAGTTACCAACAGGGTAAAGGGTCCGAGCAGTACTTC.

The V and J genes are TRBV6-5 and TRBJ1-1; D may be TRBD1 (5 bases). Germline loops: CDR1 MNHEY, CDR2 SVGAGI. This CDR3 contains 14 residues. With 6 bases removed from V and 1 base from J, the gap between germline ends came to 12 bases. Here the CDR3 reads CASRAGGKNTEAFF. The CDR3 nucleotides read TGTGCCAGCAGGGCTGGGGGGAAGAACACTGAAGCTTTCTTT.